This T cell receptor beta chain was observed in a study of human thymus T cells. Overall study findings and caveats: Related reports documented highly overlapping thymic repertoires among unrelated individuals.

Produced via immunoSEQ multiplex PCR; TCRdb's table is partial and in-frame only. The data show 65,000 to 90,000 clones, with about 95% seen just once and around 0.03% held by the top ten. For this clone: Its cognate antigen is unknown.

Corrective cardiac operations yielded the resected thymus tissue. The germline gives CDR1 SGHRS, CDR2 YFSETQ. The CDR3 contains 13 residues. Germline trimming cut 1 base from V and 10 bases from J; bases unmatched to any gene: 6. Sequencing was done on a sample of thymus tissue. The genes are TRBV5-1 and TRBJ2-3, with 7 bases that match TRBD1. The sequence came from a girl less than two years old with a congenital heart defect but otherwise immunologically healthy. The CDR3 sequence is CASSLTGTDPQYF. CDR3 nucleotide sequence: TGCGCCAGCAGCTTGACCGGGACAGACCCGCAGTATTTT. The full variable domain, rest sourced from reference TRBV5-1 and TRBJ2-3, is KAGVTQTPRYLIKTRGQQVTLSCSPISGHRSVSWYQQTPGQGLQFLFEYFSETQRNKGNFPGRFSGRQFSNSRSEMNVSTLELGDSALYLCASSLTGTDPQYFGPGTRLTVL.